This T cell receptor (beta chain) appears in the sequencing data of a study of T cell responses to AZD1222 COVID-19 vaccine. Trimming took 1 base from V and 6 from J, leaving 10 bases between them. CDR1 is GTSNPN, CDR2 SVGIG, per germline (reference sequence). CDR3 size: 13 residues. Using immunoSEQ multiplex PCR, the repertoire was profiled, and TCRdb retains in-frame clones only, with some absent. The sample has just over 150,000 clones, 85% to 90% seen once. Second-dose intervals of approximately 4 or approximately 12 weeks were pooled. Sequencing was performed on peripheral blood, taken 28 days after the second AZD1222 dose. The chain combines TRBV30 with TRBJ1-5, with TRBD1 as a possible D gene (5 bases). The TCR originated in an adult who received the AZD1222 COVID-19 vaccine. CDR3 in amino acids: CAWSGGSGQPQHF. CDR3 in DNA: TGTGCCTGGAGTGGGGGGTCGGGTCAGCCCCAGCATTTT.